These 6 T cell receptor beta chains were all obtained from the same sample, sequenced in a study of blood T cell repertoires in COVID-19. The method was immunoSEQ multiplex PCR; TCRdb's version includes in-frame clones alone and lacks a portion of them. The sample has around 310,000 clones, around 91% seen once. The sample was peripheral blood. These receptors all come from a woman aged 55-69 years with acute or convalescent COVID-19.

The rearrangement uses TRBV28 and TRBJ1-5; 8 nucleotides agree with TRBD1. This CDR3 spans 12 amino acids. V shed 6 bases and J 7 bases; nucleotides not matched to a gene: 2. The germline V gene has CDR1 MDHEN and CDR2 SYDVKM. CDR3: CASRAGGQPQHF. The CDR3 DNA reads TGTGCCAGCAGGGCAGGGGGCCAGCCCCAGCATTTT.

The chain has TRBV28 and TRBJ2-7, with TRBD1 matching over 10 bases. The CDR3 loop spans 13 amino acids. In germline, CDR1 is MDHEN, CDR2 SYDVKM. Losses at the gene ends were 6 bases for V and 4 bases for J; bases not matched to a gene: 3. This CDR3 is CASSGTGEYEQYF. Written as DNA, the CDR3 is TGTGCCAGCAGCGGGACAGGGGAGTACGAGCAGTACTTC.

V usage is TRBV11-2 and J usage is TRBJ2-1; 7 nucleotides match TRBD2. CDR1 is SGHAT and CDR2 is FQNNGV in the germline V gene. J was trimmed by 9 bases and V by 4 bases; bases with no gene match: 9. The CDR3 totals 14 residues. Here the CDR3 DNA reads TGTGCCAGCAGCTCTTCGCGGGAGTACGGTGAGCAGTTCTTC. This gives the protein CASSSSREYGEQFF.

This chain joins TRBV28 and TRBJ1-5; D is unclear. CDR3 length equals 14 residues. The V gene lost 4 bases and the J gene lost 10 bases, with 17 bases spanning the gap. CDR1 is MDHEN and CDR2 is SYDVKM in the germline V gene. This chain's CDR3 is CASSSARRETPQHF. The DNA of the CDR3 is TGTGCCAGCAGTTCAGCCAGACGGGAGACACCCCAGCATTTT.

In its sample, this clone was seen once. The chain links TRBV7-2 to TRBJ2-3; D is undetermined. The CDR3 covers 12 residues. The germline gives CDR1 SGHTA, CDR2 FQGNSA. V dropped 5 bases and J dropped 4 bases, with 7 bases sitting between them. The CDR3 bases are TGTGCCAGCAGCCCTTCTGCAGATACGCAGTATTTT. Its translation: CASSPSADTQYF.

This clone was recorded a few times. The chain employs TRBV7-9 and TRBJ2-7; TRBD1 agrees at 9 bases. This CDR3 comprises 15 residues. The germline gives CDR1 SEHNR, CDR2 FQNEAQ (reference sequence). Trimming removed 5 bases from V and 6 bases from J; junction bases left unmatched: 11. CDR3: CASSPLGTGHSEQYF. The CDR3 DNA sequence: TGTGCCAGCAGCCCGCTGGGGACAGGGCACAGCGAGCAGTACTTC.